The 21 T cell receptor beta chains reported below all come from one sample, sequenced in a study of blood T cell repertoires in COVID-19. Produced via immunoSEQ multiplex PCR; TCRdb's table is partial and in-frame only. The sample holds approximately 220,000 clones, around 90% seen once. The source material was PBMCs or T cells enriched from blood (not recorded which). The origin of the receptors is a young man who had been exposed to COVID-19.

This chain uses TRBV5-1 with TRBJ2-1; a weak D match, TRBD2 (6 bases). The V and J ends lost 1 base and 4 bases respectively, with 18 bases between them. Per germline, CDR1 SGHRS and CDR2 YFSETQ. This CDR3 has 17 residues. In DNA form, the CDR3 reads TGCGCCAGCAGCTTGTCGCCCGCGCGGAGGGCTTACAATGAGCAGTTCTTC. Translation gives CASSLSPARRAYNEQFF.

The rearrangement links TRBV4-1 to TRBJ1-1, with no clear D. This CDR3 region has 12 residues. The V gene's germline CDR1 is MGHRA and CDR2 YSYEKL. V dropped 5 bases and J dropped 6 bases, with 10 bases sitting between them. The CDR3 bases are TGCGCCAGCAGCAACGTGGGCGCTGAAGCTTTCTTT. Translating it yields CASSNVGAEAFF.

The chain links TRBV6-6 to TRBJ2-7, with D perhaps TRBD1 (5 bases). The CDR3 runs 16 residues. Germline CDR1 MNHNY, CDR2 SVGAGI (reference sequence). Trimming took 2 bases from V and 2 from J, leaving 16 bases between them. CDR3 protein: CASSYGVFEGAYEQYF. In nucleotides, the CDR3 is TGTGCCAGCAGTTACGGAGTTTTTGAAGGGGCCTACGAGCAGTACTTC.

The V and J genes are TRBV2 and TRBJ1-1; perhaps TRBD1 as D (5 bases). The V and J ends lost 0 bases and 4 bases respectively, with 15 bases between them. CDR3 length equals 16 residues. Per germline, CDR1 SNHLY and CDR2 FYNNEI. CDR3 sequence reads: CASSEAHGGWSTEAFF. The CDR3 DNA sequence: TGTGCCAGCAGTGAAGCTCACGGGGGATGGAGCACTGAAGCTTTCTTT.

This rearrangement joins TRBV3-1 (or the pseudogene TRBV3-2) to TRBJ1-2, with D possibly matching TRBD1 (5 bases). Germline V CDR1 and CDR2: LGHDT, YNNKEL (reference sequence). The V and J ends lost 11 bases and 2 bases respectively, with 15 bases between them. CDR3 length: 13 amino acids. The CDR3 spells CACTDDSNYGYTF. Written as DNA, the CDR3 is TGTGCCTGCACCGATGACAGCAACTATGGCTACACCTTC.

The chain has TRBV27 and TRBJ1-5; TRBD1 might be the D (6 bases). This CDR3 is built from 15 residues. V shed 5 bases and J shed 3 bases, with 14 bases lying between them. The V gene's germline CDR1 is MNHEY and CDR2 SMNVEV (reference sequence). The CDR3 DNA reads TGTGCCAGCAGTCTGGACAGCAGAGTCAATCAGCCCCAGCATTTT. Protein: CASSLDSRVNQPQHF.

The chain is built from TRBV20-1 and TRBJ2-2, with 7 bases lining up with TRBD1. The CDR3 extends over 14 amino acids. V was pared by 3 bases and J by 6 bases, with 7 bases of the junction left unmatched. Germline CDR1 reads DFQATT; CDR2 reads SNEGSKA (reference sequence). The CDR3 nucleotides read TGCAGTGCTAGTCCCTCAACAGGGGCCGGGGAGCTGTTTTTT. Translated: CSASPSTGAGELFF.

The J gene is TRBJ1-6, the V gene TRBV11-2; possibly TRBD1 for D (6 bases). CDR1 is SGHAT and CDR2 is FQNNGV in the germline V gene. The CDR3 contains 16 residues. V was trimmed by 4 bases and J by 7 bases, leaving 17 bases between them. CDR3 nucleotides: TGTGCCAGCAGCTCTTTATCAGGGGCGCGAAATTCACCCCTCCACTTT. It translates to CASSSLSGARNSPLHF.

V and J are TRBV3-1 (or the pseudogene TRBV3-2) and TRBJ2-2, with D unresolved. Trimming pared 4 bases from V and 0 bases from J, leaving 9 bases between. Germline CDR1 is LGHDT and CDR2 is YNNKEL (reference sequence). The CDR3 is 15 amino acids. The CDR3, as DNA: TGTGCCAGCAGCCGTAGACTCGCGAACACCGGGGAGCTGTTTTTT. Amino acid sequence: CASSRRLANTGELFF.

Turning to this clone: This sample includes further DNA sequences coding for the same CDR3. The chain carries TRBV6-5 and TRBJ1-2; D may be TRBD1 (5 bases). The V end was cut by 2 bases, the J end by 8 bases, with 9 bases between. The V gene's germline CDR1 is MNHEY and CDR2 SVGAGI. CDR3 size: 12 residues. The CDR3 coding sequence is TGTGCCAGCAGTTACGGCGGGGGGGGCTACACCTTC. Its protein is CASSYGGGGYTF.

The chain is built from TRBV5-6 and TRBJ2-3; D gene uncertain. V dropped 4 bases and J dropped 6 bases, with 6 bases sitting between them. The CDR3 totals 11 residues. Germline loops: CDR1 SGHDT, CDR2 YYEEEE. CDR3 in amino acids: CASSLGDTQYF. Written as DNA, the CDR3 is TGTGCCAGCAGCCTCGGGGATACGCAGTATTTT.

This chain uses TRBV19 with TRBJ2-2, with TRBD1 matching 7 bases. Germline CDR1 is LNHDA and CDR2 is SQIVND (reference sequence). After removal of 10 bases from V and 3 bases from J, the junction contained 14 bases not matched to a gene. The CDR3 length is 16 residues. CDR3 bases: TGTGCCACTCGCGTTGTCCGGGACAGATACACCGGGGAGCTGTTTTTT. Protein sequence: CATRVVRDRYTGELFF.

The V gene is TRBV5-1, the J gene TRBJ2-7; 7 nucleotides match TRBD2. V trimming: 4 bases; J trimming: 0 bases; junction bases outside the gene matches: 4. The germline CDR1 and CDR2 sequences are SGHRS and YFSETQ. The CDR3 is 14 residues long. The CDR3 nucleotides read TGCGCCAGCAGCACCCGCGGGGGCTCCTACGAGCAGTACTTC. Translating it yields CASSTRGGSYEQYF.

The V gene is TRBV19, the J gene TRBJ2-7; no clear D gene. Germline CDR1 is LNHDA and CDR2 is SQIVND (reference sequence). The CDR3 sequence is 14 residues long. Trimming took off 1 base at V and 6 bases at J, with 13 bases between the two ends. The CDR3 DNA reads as TGTGCCAGTAGTATAGGGGCAGGTCGTACCGAGCAGTACTTC. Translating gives CASSIGAGRTEQYF.

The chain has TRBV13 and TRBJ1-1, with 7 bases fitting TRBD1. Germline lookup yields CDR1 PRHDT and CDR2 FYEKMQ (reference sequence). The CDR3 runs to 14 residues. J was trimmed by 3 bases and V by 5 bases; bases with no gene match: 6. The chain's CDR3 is CASSPRDSDTEAFF. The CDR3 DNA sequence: TGTGCCAGCAGCCCAAGGGACAGTGACACTGAAGCTTTCTTT.

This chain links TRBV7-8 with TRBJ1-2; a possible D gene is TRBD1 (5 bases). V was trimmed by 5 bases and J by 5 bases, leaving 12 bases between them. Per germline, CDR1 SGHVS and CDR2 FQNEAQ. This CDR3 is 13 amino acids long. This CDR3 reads CASSPGQGYGYTF. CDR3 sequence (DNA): TGTGCCAGCAGCCCAGGGCAGGGTTATGGCTACACCTTC.

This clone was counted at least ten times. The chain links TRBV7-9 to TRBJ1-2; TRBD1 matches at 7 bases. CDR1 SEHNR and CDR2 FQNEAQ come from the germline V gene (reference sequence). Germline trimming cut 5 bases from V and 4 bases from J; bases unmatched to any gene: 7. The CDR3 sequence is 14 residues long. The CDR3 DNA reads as TGTGCCAGCAGCGTGACAGGGATACTCTATGGCTACACCTTC. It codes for CASSVTGILYGYTF.

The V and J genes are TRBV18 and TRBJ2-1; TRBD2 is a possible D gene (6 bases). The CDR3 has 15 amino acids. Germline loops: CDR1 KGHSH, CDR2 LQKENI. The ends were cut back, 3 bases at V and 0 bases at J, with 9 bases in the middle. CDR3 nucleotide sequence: TGTGCCAGCTCACCGGGGGGTAGCTCCTACAATGAGCAGTTCTTC. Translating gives CASSPGGSSYNEQFF. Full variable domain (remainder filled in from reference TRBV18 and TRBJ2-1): NAGVMQNPRHLVRRRGQEARLRCSPMKGHSHVYWYRQLPEEGLKFMVYLQKENIIDESGMPKERFSAEFPKEGPSILRIQQVVRGDSAAYFCASSPGGSSYNEQFFGPGTRLTVL.

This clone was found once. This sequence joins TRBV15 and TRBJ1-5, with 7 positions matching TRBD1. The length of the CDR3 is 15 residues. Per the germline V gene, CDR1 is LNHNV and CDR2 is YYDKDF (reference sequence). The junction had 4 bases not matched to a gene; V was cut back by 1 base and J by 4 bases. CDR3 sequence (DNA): TGTGCCACCAGCAGAGTTCAGGGGGGAAATCAGCCCCAGCATTTT. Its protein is CATSRVQGGNQPQHF.

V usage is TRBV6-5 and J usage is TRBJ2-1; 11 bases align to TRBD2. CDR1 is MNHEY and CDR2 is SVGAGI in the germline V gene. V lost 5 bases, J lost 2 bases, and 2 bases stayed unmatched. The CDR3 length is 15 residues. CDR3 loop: CASSTSGGTYNEQFF. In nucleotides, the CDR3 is TGTGCCAGCAGTACTAGCGGGGGTACCTACAATGAGCAGTTCTTC.

CDR3 amino acids: CATSRPGLPQHF. CDR3 nucleotide sequence: TGTGCCACCAGCAGGCCAGGTCTGCCCCAGCATTTT. The chain couples TRBV15 to TRBJ1-5; D is uncertain. Deletions cut 3 bases from V and 9 bases from J, with 9 bases between. The germline V gene has CDR1 LNHNV and CDR2 YYDKDF (reference sequence). The CDR3 runs to 12 residues.